Reported below is one TCR beta chain. The CDR3 has 15 amino acids. V dropped 7 bases and J dropped 3; count of bases not matched to a gene: 9. Germline V gene sequence: CDR1 SGHTA, CDR2 FQGNSA. Original handling: Amplification with reference gene primers provided the estimates of nucleated cell counts. This table comes from immunoSEQ multiplex PCR, and its TCRdb copy is limited to in-frame clones, with some not included. That table gives V, J and clone size, and the DNA gave D and trimming. The sample holds over 100,000 clones, 79% seen once. The data are from a study of blood T cell repertoires in COVID-19. Study in general: Specimens from acute and convalescent COVID-19 originated in the United States, Italy and Spain. From T cells, B-cell-depleted T cells, or PBMCs came the material, which was cDNA or gDNA.

The V gene is TRBV7-2, the J gene TRBJ2-3; 8 nucleotides agree with TRBD1. The sample taken for sequencing was peripheral blood. This clonotype was obtained from a woman aged 80 or over with acute or convalescent COVID-19. The CDR3 DNA reads as TGTGCCAGCACCCTGGGACAGGTTAGAACAGATACGCAGTATTTT. It encodes CASTLGQVRTDTQYF.